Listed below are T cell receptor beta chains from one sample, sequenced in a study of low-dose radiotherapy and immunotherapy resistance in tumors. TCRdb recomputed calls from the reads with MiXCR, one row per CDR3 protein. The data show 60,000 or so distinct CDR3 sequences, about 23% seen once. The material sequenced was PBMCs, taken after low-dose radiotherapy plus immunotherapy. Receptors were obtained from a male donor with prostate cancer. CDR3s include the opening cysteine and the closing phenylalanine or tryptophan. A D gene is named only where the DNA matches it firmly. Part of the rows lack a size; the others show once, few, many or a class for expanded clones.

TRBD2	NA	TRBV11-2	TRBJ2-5	CASSKGTSGWETQYF	TGTGCCAGCAGCAAAGGGACTAGCGGATGGGAGACCCAGTACTTC
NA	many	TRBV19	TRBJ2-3	CATTGNPRGRTDTQYF	TGTGCCACCACAGGTAACCCCAGGGGACGCACAGATACGCAGTATTTT
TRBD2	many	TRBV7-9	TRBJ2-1	CASSPRAGAVGNEQFF	TGTGCCAGCAGCCCCAGAGCGGGAGCGGTAGGTAATGAGCAGTTCTTC
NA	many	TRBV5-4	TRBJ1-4	CASSLAGGAGKLFF	TGTGCCAGCAGCTTGGCGGGGGGCGCGGGAAAACTGTTTTTT
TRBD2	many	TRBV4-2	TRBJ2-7	CASSQDLATSGSYEQYF	TGTGCCAGCAGCCAAGATCTCGCGACTAGCGGGTCCTACGAGCAGTACTTC
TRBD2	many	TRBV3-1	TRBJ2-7	CASSLVAGTTYEQYF	TGTGCCAGCAGCCTCGTAGCGGGAACCACCTACGAGCAGTACTTC
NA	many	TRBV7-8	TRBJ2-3	CASSFGRGRADTQYF	TGTGCCAGCAGCTTTGGGAGGGGGCGCGCAGATACGCAGTATTTT
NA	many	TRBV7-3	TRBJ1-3	CASSLTGSNSGNTIYF	TGTGCCAGCAGCTTGACAGGTTCGAACTCTGGAAACACCATATATTTT
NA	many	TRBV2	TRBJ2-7	CASSEGPGSYEQYF	TGTGCCAGCAGTGAAGGACCAGGGAGCTACGAGCAGTACTTC
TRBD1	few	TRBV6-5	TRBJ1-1	CASSRQGSNTEAFF	TGTGCCAGCAGCCGACAGGGGTCAAACACTGAAGCTTTCTTT
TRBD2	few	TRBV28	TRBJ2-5	CASSPVASGSVQETQYF	TGTGCCAGCAGTCCCGTGGCTAGCGGGAGTGTCCAAGAGACCCAGTACTTC
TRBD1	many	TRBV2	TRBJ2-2	CASSLQGYGAGELFF	TGTGCCAGCAGCTTACAGGGGTATGGGGCCGGGGAGCTGTTTTTT
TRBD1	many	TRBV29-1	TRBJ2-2	CSGGQGASTGELFF	TGCAGCGGGGGACAGGGGGCTTCAACCGGGGAGCTGTTTTTT
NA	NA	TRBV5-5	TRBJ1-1	CASSLLGYTEAFF	TGTGCCAGCAGCTTGCTAGGTTACACTGAAGCTTTCTTT
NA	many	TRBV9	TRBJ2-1	CASSLRGENSEQFF	TGTGCCAGCAGCCTAAGAGGGGAGAACAGTGAGCAGTTCTTC
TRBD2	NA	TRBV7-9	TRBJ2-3	CASSREGEDTQYF	TGTGCCAGCAGCCGGGAGGGGGAAGATACGCAGTATTTT
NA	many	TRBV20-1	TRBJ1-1	CSARETGPGSEAFF	TGCAGTGCTAGAGAGACCGGGCCGGGGTCTGAAGCTTTCTTT
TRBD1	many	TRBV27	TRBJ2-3	CASSLSGQGFFSDTQYF	TGTGCCAGCAGTTTAAGTGGACAGGGGTTTTTTTCAGATACGCAGTATTTT
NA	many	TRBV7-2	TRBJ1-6	CASSLTGQNSPLHF	TGTGCCAGCAGCCTTACAGGCCAGAATTCACCCCTCCACTTT
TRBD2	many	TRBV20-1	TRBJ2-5	CSARPGLAETQYF	TGCAGTGCCCGCCCGGGACTAGCGGAGACCCAGTACTTC
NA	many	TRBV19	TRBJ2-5	CASSIARDSQETQYF	TGTGCCAGTAGTATAGCGCGGGACAGCCAAGAGACCCAGTACTTC
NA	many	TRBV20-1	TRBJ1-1	CSARGEILNTEAFF	TGCAGTGCTAGAGGGGAGATATTGAACACTGAAGCTTTCTTT
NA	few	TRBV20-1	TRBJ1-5	CSATQGGSDQPQHF	TGCAGTGCTACACAGGGTGGCAGCGATCAGCCCCAGCATTTT
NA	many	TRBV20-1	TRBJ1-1	CSAQTELNTEAFF	TGCAGTGCCCAGACAGAATTGAACACTGAAGCTTTCTTT
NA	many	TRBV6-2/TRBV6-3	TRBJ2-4	CASSPAGPQYF	TGTGCCAGCAGTCCCGCGGGGCCCCAGTACTTC
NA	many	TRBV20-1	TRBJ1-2	CSAMGTVRTGAF	TGCAGTGCGATGGGGACCGTGCGGACCGGCGCCTTC
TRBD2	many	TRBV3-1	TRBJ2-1	CASSQVHGRTYNEQFF	TGTGCCAGCAGCCAAGTTCACGGGAGGACCTACAATGAGCAGTTCTTC
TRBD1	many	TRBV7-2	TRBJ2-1	CASSLGTDTYNEQFF	TGTGCCAGCAGCCTTGGGACAGACACCTACAATGAGCAGTTCTTC